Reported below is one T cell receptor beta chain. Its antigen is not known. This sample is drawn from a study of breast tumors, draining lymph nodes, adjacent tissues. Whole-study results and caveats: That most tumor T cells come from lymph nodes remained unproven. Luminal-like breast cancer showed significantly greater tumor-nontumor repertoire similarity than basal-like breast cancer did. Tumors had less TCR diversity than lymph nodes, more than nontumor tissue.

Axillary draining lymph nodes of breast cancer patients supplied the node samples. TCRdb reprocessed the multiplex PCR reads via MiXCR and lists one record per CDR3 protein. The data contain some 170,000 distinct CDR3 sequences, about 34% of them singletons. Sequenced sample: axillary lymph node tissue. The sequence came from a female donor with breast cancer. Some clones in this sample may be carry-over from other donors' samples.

For the CDR3, the DNA is TGTGCCATCAGCGAGAGGGAAAACCGCGCAGATACGCAGTATTTT. Protein sequence: CAISERENRADTQYF. This chain connects TRBV10-3 to TRBJ2-3; maybe TRBD2 (5 bases). Germline lookup yields CDR1 ENHRY and CDR2 SYGVKD. The V end lost 6 bases, the J end lost 4 bases, and 17 bases lay between the germline ends. CDR3 length: 15 residues.